What follows are 17 T cell receptor beta chains derived from one specimen sequenced in a study of blood T cell repertoires in COVID-19. Repertoires were generated with immunoSEQ multiplex PCR, while TCRdb's copy carries only in-frame clones and drops some. The sample lists about 51,000 clones; 75% to 95% were seen once. The source material was peripheral blood. Receptors were obtained from a man over 45 with acute or convalescent COVID-19.

The chain recombines TRBV5-1 with TRBJ2-3; no definite D call. From germline, CDR1 is SGHRS and CDR2 YFSETQ. The CDR3 has 14 residues. The ends were cut back, 0 bases at V and 4 bases at J, with 9 bases in the middle. The CDR3 reads CASSLGVLPDTQYF. The CDR3 DNA sequence: TGCGCCAGCAGCTTGGGAGTCCTCCCAGATACGCAGTATTTT.

The chain links TRBV9 to TRBJ2-7; 10 nucleotides agree with TRBD2. Germline assignment: CDR1 SGDLS and CDR2 YYNGEE. This CDR3 has 14 amino acids. J was trimmed by 5 bases and V by 0 bases; bases with no gene match: 2. CDR3 residues: CASSVAGTSDEQYF. DNA of the CDR3: TGTGCCAGCAGCGTAGCTGGGACTAGCGACGAGCAGTACTTC. The full variable domain, completed using reference TRBV9 and TRBJ2-7, is DSGVTQTPKHLITATGQRVTLRCSPRSGDLSVYWYQQSLDQGLQFLIQYYNGEERAKGNILERFSAQQFPDLHSELNLSSLELGDSALYFCASSVAGTSDEQYFGPGTRLTVT.

The chain joins TRBV5-1 to TRBJ1-1; weak D call: TRBD1 (6 bases). V lost 4 bases and J 1 base, leaving 11 bases between the germline ends. Germline V gene data show CDR1 as SGHRS and CDR2 as YFSETQ. CDR3 size: 14 residues. The chain's CDR3 is CASSIGQSNTEAFF. DNA of the CDR3: TGCGCCAGCAGCATCGGACAGTCGAACACTGAAGCTTTCTTT.

The chain joins TRBV2 to TRBJ2-7; TRBD1 matches 10 bases. The CDR3 loop spans 11 amino acids. CDR1 is SNHLY and CDR2 is FYNNEI in the germline V gene. V lost 11 bases to trimming and J lost 5 bases; unmatched junction nucleotides: 3. CDR3 DNA: TGTGCCTCGGGACAGGGGAACGAGCAGTACTTC. This encodes CASGQGNEQYF.

This clone occurred once. This chain joins TRBV24-1 and TRBJ1-5; D is undetermined. Trimming stripped 7 bases from V and 0 bases from J, with 9 bases between. There are 14 residues in the CDR3. Germline V gene sequence: CDR1 KGHDR, CDR2 SFDVKD. The CDR3 loop is CATSSQYSNQPQHF. Here the CDR3 DNA reads TGTGCCACCAGCTCACAGTATAGCAATCAGCCCCAGCATTTT.

This chain connects TRBV7-2 to TRBJ1-1, with D perhaps matching TRBD1 (5 bases). This CDR3 contains 16 residues. The V gene lost 3 bases and the J gene lost 8 bases, with 22 bases spanning the gap. Germline V gives CDR1 SGHTA, CDR2 FQGNSA. CDR3 DNA sequence: TGTGCCAGCAGCTTTTATATTCGTTTGGGGGAGGGAGAAGCTTTCTTT. Translation gives CASSFYIRLGEGEAFF.

The V call is TRBV3-1 (or the pseudogene TRBV3-2), the J call TRBJ2-5; no reliable D call. This CDR3 spans 11 amino acids. V was pared by 1 base and J by 5 bases, with 2 bases between. Germline V gives CDR1 LGHDT, CDR2 YNNKEL (reference sequence). The CDR3 DNA is TGTGCCAGCAGCCAAGCGGAGACCCAGTACTTC. Its translation is CASSQAETQYF.

This rearrangement joins TRBV5-6 to TRBJ1-6; D is ambiguous. Trimming cost V 0 bases and J 0 bases, with 7 bases left between them. This CDR3 is 16 amino acids long. The germline CDR1 and CDR2 sequences are SGHDT and YYEEEE. This chain's CDR3 is CASSLERYSYNSPLHF. CDR3 DNA: TGTGCCAGCAGCTTGGAGCGGTACTCCTATAATTCACCCCTCCACTTT. Filled out from reference TRBV5-6 and TRBJ1-6, the complete variable domain reads DAGVTQSPTHLIKTRGQQVTLRCSPKSGHDTVSWYQQALGQGPQFIFQYYEEEERQRGNFPDRFSGHQFPNYSSELNVNALLLGDSALYLCASSLERYSYNSPLHFGNGTRLTVT.

The chain recombines TRBV11-2 with TRBJ1-1, with D maybe TRBD1 (5 bases). Per the germline V gene, CDR1 is SGHAT and CDR2 is FQNNGV. V was clipped by 5 bases and J by 2 bases, with 15 bases between them. This CDR3 contains 15 residues. In nucleotides, the CDR3 is TGTGCCAGCAGCCGAATTCAGGGCACCAACACTGAAGCTTTCTTT. It translates to CASSRIQGTNTEAFF.

The chain links TRBV20-1 to TRBJ2-3; D not certain. The ends were cut back, 3 bases at V and 5 bases at J, with 6 bases in the middle. CDR1 is DFQATT, CDR2 SNEGSKA, per germline (reference sequence). The CDR3 extends over 11 amino acids. CDR3 protein: CSASGIDTQYF. The DNA of the CDR3 is TGCAGTGCTAGTGGTATAGATACGCAGTATTTT.

The gene calls are TRBV23-1 and TRBJ1-5; perhaps TRBD1 as D (6 bases). TRBV23-1 is treated as an ORF (open reading frame) with a function not yet certain. The CDR3 is 13 amino acids. V lost 6 bases and J lost 3, with 9 bases in between. CDR3 in DNA: TGCGCCAGCAGACAGGGTAACAATCAGCCCCAGCATTTT. This encodes CASRQGNNQPQHF.

The genes are TRBV19 and TRBJ1-5, with 8 bases fitting TRBD1. V was clipped by 3 bases and J by 0 bases; unmatched bases: 1. The germline CDR1 and CDR2 sequences are LNHDA and SQIVND (reference sequence). This CDR3 has 15 residues. In nucleotides, the CDR3 is TGTGCCAGTAGTATGACAGGGGATAGCAATCAGCCCCAGCATTTT. This encodes CASSMTGDSNQPQHF. The full variable domain, completed using reference TRBV19 and TRBJ1-5, is DGGITQSPKYLFRKEGQNVTLSCEQNLNHDAMYWYRQDPGQGLRLIYYSQIVNDFQKGDIAEGYSVSREKKESFPLTVTSAQKNPTAFYLCASSMTGDSNQPQHFGDGTRLSIL.

The V gene is TRBV9, the J gene TRBJ2-2; 8 bases match TRBD1. The CDR3 extends over 13 amino acids. The V segment lost 10 bases and the J segment 2 bases; nucleotides outside the gene matches: 4. The germline V gene encodes CDR1 SGDLS and CDR2 YYNGEE. The CDR3 region has the DNA TGTGCCTCTGACAGGGGAAACACCGGGGAGCTGTTTTTT. This sequence encodes CASDRGNTGELFF.

The J gene is TRBJ2-5, the V gene TRBV24-1; D may be TRBD1 (6 bases). The CDR3 has 13 amino acids. Germline CDR1 and CDR2: KGHDR and SFDVKD. V was clipped by 5 bases and J by 5 bases, with 11 bases between them. CDR3 residues: CATSVTGSETQYF. CDR3 coding DNA: TGTGCCACCAGTGTAACAGGGTCTGAGACCCAGTACTTC.

This chain uses TRBV5-6 with TRBJ2-3; the match to TRBD1 covers 7 bases. CDR3 length: 15 residues. The V and J ends lost 4 bases and 1 base, in that order; junction bases with no gene match: 6. The germline gives CDR1 SGHDT, CDR2 YYEEEE. CDR3 sequence: CASSRTGQRTDTQYF. In DNA form, the CDR3 reads TGTGCCAGCAGCCGGACGGGACAGCGCACAGATACGCAGTATTTT.

V usage is TRBV6-6 and J usage is TRBJ2-5, with 10 nucleotides matching TRBD2. This CDR3 is 14 amino acids long. Germline trimming cut 5 bases from V and 3 bases from J; bases unmatched to any gene: 3. Germline lookup yields CDR1 MNHNY and CDR2 SVGAGI (reference sequence). The CDR3 loop is CASSRTSGEETQYF. CDR3 in DNA: TGTGCCAGCAGTAGAACTAGCGGGGAAGAGACCCAGTACTTC.

This chain connects TRBV3-1 (or the pseudogene TRBV3-2) to TRBJ1-1; TRBD1 matches at 11 bases. This CDR3 comprises 15 residues. Per germline, CDR1 LGHDT and CDR2 YNNKEL (reference sequence). Germline trimming cut 4 bases from V and 5 bases from J; bases unmatched to any gene: 6. The CDR3 sequence is CASSPDRGPGTEAFF. CDR3 nucleotide sequence: TGTGCCAGCAGCCCGGACAGGGGGCCGGGGACTGAAGCTTTCTTT.